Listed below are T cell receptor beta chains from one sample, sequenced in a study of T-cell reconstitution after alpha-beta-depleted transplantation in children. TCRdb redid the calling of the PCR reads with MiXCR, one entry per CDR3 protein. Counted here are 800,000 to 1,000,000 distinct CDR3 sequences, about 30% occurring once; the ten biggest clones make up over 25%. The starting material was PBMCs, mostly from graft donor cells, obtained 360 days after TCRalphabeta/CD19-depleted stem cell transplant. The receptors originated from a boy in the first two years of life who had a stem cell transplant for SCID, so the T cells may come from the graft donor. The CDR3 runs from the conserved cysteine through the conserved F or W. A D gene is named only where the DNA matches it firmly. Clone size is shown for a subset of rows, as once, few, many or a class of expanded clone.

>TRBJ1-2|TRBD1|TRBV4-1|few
TGCGCCAGCAGCCGCGCCGGACAGGGCGGGAAGTACCGACATGGCTACACCTTC
CASSRAGQGGKYRHGYTF
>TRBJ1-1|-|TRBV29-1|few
TGCAGCGTTCAACAGGGCCTCAACACTGAAGCTTTCTTT
CSVQQGLNTEAFF
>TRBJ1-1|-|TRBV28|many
TGTGCCAGCAGTCCCCGAGAGTCCCCTGAAGCTTTCTTT
CASSPRESPEAFF
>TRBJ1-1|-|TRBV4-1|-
TGCGCCAGCAGCCAAGGGACTCCTGGGGGCCCTGAAGCTTTCTTT
CASSQGTPGGPEAFF
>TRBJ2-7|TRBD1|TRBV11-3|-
TGTGCCAGCAGCTTAGATCCTCGGGACAGGGGATCCTACGAGCAGTACTTC
CASSLDPRDRGSYEQYF
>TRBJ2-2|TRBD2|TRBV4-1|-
TGCGCCAGCAGCCAACGTACTAGCGGGGGGCCCGGGGAGCTGTTTTTT
CASSQRTSGGPGELFF
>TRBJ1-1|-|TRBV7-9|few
TGTGCCAGCAGCGAGGGGTACACTGAAGCTTTCTTT
CASSEGYTEAFF
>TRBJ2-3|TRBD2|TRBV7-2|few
TGTGCCAGCAGCTTACTTGGCGGGGGGACCACAGATACGCAGTATTTT
CASSLLGGGTTDTQYF
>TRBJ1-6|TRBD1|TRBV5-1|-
TGCGCCAGCAGCTTGGGGGACAGCGCGTATAATTCACCCCTCCACTTT
CASSLGDSAYNSPLHF
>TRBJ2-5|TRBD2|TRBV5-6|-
TGTGCCAGCAGCTTGAGCGGGGGGAAACCGAAGGAGACCCAGTACTTC
CASSLSGGKPKETQYF
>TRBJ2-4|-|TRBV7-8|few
TGTGCCAGCAGCTTAGGCTGGACGCTAGCCAAAAACATTCAGTACTTC
CASSLGWTLAKNIQYF
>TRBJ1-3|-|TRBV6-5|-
TGTGCCAGCGGGAGGGGGGAGCCTGGAAACACCATATATTTT
CASGRGEPGNTIYF
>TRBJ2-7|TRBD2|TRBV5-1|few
TGCGCCAGCAGCTTGCCTAGCGGGGGCTACGAGCAGTACTTC
CASSLPSGGYEQYF
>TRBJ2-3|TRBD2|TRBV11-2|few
TGTGCCAGCAGCTTAATTACGGGGGGGCGGGATACGCAGTATTTT
CASSLITGGRDTQYF
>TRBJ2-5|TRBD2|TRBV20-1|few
TGCAGTGCTATGACTAGCGGGGGCCAAGAGACCCAGTACTTC
CSAMTSGGQETQYF
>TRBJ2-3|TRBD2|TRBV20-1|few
TGCAGTGCTAGAGATCCTGACTGGCGGGGGGGCACAGATACGCAGTATTTT
CSARDPDWRGGTDTQYF
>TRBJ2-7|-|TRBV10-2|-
TGCGCCAGCAGTGACACAGGTTTGAGTCGGGAGCAGTACTTC
CASSDTGLSREQYF
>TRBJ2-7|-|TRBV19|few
TGTGCCAGTAGTCTCGGGGAAAAACAGTACTTC
CASSLGEKQYF
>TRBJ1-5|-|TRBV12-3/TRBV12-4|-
TGTGCCAGCAGTTGGGTAGCGGGGGCAAATCAGCCCCAGCATTTT
CASSWVAGANQPQHF
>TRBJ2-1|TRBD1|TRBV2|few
TGTGCCAGCAGTAGGGGACAGGGGGTCTACAATGAGCAGTTCTTC
CASSRGQGVYNEQFF
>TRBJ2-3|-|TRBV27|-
TGTGCCAGCCTTCCAGGGGTTTGGGCCTTCACAGATACGCAGTATTTT
CASLPGVWAFTDTQYF
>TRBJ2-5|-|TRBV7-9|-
TGTGCCAGCGTCCCGCTAACTGAGCAGGTCCCCGAGGGGACCCAGTACTTC
CASVPLTEQVPEGTQYF
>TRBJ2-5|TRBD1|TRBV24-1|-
TGTGCCACCAGTGATTTGGCGTCCGGGACAGGGGTAGAGACCCAGTACTTC
CATSDLASGTGVETQYF
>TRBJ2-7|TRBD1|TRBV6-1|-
TGTGCCAGCAGTGCGAGACAGGGGGCCTACGAGCAGTACTTC
CASSARQGAYEQYF
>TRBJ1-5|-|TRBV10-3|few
TGTGCCATCAGGAACCGACTGGATAGCAATCAGCCCCAGCATTTT
CAIRNRLDSNQPQHF
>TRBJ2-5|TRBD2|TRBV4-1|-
TGCGCCAGCAGCCAAAACTCCTGGACTAGCAGAGAAGAGACCCAGTACTTC
CASSQNSWTSREETQYF
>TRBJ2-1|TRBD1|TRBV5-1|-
TGCGCCAGCAGCTTGGTTGGGACAGGGTACTTAGATGAGCAGTTCTTC
CASSLVGTGYLDEQFF
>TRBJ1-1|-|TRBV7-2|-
TGTGCCAGCGCCCGACTGGGGGCCTTCGGTGAAGCTTTCTTT
CASARLGAFGEAFF
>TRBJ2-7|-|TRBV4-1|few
TGCGCCAGCAGCCAAGTGGCCGGATGGACCGAGCAGTACTTC
CASSQVAGWTEQYF
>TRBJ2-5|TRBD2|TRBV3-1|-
TGTGCCAGCAGCCGCACTAGCGTGAAGTACTTC
CASSRTSVKYF
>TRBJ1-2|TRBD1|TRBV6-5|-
TGTGCCAGCAGTTACCAGGGGGCAAACGGAATCTATGGCTACACCTTC
CASSYQGANGIYGYTF
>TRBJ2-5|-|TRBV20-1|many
TGCAGCTACGCTCGACTAGATATGGGGACCCAGTACTTC
CSYARLDMGTQYF
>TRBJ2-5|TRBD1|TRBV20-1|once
TGCAGTGCTAGAGTCGGACAGGGGTTTACCCAGTACTTC
CSARVGQGFTQYF
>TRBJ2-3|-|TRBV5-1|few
TGCGCCAGCAGCTCCCACTTTTCAGATACGCAGTATTTT
CASSSHFSDTQYF
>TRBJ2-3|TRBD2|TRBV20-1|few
TGCAGTGCCCAAGGACTAGGAAAGTATTTT
CSAQGLGKYF
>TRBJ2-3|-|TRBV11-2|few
TGTGCCAGCAGCCTCTTCGGAGTGGGTGGGCCTAGCACAGATACGCAGTATTTT
CASSLFGVGGPSTDTQYF
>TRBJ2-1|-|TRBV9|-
TGTGCCAGCAGCCCCAGAGGGGACACCTCCTACAATGAGCAGTTCTTC
CASSPRGDTSYNEQFF
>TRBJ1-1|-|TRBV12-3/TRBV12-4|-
TGTGCCAGCACCCCAAGGACATCTGACACTGAAGCTTTCTTT
CASTPRTSDTEAFF
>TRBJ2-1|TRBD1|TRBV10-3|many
TGTGCCATCAGTGGGACCGACCCGGGACAGGGGATCAATGAGCAGTTCTTC
CAISGTDPGQGINEQFF
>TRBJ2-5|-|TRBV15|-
TGTGCCACCAGCAGAGATTCCTCCCACCAGGAGACCCAGTACTTC
CATSRDSSHQETQYF
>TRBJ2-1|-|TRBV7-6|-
TGTGCCAGCAGCTTAGGGTTTCAGGGGCGCAAAGATGAGCAGTTCTTC
CASSLGFQGRKDEQFF
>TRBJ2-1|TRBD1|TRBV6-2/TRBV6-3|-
TGTGCCAGCAGCCCTGGACAGGGGCCTAACGAGCAGTTCTTC
CASSPGQGPNEQFF
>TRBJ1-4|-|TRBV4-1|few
TGCGCCAGCAGCCAAGAAGAAGGGGCGGGTGAAAAACTGTTTTTT
CASSQEEGAGEKLFF
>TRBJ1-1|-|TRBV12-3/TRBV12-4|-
TGTGCCAGCAGTCCCTTATTACCGGGTGAGGGGACTGAAGCTTTCTTT
CASSPLLPGEGTEAFF
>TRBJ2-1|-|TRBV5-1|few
TGCGCCAGCAGCTTGTCCCACGGGCCGAATGAGCAGTTCTTC
CASSLSHGPNEQFF